What follows are 25 T cell receptor beta chains derived from one specimen sequenced in a study of blood T cell repertoires in COVID-19. Profiled with immunoSEQ multiplex PCR; TCRdb holds only in-frame clones, not every one. The data show about 32,000 clones, roughly 91% seen once. Sequenced input: peripheral blood. The receptors originated from a man in his sixties or seventies with active or convalescent COVID-19.

V gene TRBV7-9 combines with J gene TRBJ1-5; TRBD1 matches 8 bases. The V and J ends lost 1 base and 0 bases, in that order; junction bases with no gene match: 2. Germline-derived CDR1 and CDR2 are SEHNR and FQNEAQ (reference sequence). This CDR3 region has 16 residues. The CDR3 sequence: CASSLGTGNSNQPQHF. CDR3 DNA sequence: TGTGCCAGCAGCTTAGGGACAGGGAATAGCAATCAGCCCCAGCATTTT.

The J gene is TRBJ2-5, the V gene TRBV12-2; the table's D call, TRBD2, has no DNA check behind it. TRBV12-2 counts as a pseudogene. The CDR3 consists of 16 residues. The CDR3 region has the DNA TGTGCAAGTCGCTTAGCGGCAGGACTCCCCGAAGAGACCCAGTACTTC. Translating gives CASRLAAGLPEETQYF.

The chain couples TRBV5-4 to TRBJ1-2; TRBD1 matches at 7 bases. This CDR3 is built from 16 residues. J gave up 0 bases and V 0 bases, and 5 bases lay outside the gene matches. Germline CDR1 SGHNT, CDR2 YYREEE (reference sequence). In DNA, the CDR3 is TGTGCCAGCAGCTTGGTCTCGAGGGGGCCTAACTATGGCTACACCTTC. It yields the protein CASSLVSRGPNYGYTF.

The chain carries TRBV7-3 and TRBJ1-2, with 10 bases lining up with TRBD1. Trimming took 5 bases from V and 4 from J; bases not matched to a gene: 1. The CDR3 is made up of 13 amino acids. In germline, CDR1 is SGHTA, CDR2 FQGTGA. The CDR3 loop reads CASSRTGGYGYTF. In DNA, the CDR3 is TGTGCCAGCAGCCGGACAGGGGGCTATGGCTACACCTTC.

This clone showed up just once. The J gene is TRBJ2-1, the V gene TRBV27; 10 nucleotides line up with TRBD1. The CDR3 is 16 amino acids. Germline V gene sequence: CDR1 MNHEY, CDR2 SMNVEV (reference sequence). Trimming cost V 5 bases and J 10 bases; bases outside gene matches: 14. CDR3 DNA sequence: TGTGCCAGCAGTAGAACCCCCGGGACAGGGGTTCGGGAGCAGTTCTTC. It encodes CASSRTPGTGVREQFF.

The chain is built from TRBV4-3 and TRBJ1-4; D is possibly TRBD1 (6 bases). The CDR3 is made up of 16 amino acids. Trimming cost V 4 bases and J 7 bases, with 19 bases left between them. Germline loops: CDR1 LGHNA, CDR2 YSLEER. In DNA form, the CDR3 reads TGCGCCAGCAGCCTAGATTCAGGGGCTACCGGTGAAAAACTGTTTTTT. Protein: CASSLDSGATGEKLFF.

The chain is built from TRBV19 and TRBJ2-3, with D maybe TRBD2 (5 bases). This CDR3 has 13 amino acids. Trimming took off 5 bases at V and 4 bases at J, with 10 bases between the two ends. Germline CDR1 is LNHDA and CDR2 is SQIVND (reference sequence). The DNA of the CDR3 is TGTGCCAGTAGTCCGTACGGGGCAGATACGCAGTATTTT. It codes for CASSPYGADTQYF.

This chain joins TRBV2 and TRBJ1-6; unclear D gene. V dropped 6 bases and J dropped 0 bases, with 9 bases sitting between them. This CDR3 comprises 15 residues. Germline V lookup: CDR1 SNHLY, CDR2 FYNNEI. As DNA, the CDR3 is TGTGCCAGCAGCACAGAAAGCTCCTATAATTCACCCCTCCACTTT. Its translation is CASSTESSYNSPLHF.

The gene calls are TRBV10-3 and TRBJ2-3, with 11 bases aligning to TRBD2. The ends lost 11 bases at V and 4 bases at J; junction bases unmatched: 11. Germline CDR1 is ENHRY and CDR2 is SYGVKD. CDR3 length: 15 amino acids. For the CDR3, the DNA is TGTGCCGTCCACGATAGCGGGGGGGCGCCAGATACGCAGTATTTT. It is translated as CAVHDSGGAPDTQYF.

The CDR3 region has the DNA TGTGCTAGTGGTCTAACCAAGGGGGGGCTAGCTTTTGCAGATACGCAGTATTTT. This encodes CASGLTKGGLAFADTQYF. The J gene is TRBJ2-3, the V gene TRBV12-5; possible D gene TRBD2, 7 bases. The CDR3 spans 18 residues. With 5 bases removed from V and 4 bases from J, the gap between germline ends came to 25 bases. Germline CDR1 LGHNT, CDR2 FRNRAP.

A single count supports this clone. The chain links TRBV24-1 to TRBJ1-1, with 7 bases lining up with TRBD1. The CDR3 runs to 15 residues. With 5 bases clipped from V and 0 bases from J, the junction kept 5 bases outside the gene matches. The germline V gene has CDR1 KGHDR and CDR2 SFDVKD. Written as DNA, the CDR3 is TGTGCCACCAGTGGCGGGGACAGCCTGAACACTGAAGCTTTCTTT. Amino acids: CATSGGDSLNTEAFF.

In DNA form, the CDR3 reads TGTGCCAGCAGTGAGACAGTTCTCGGCTACACCTTC. This translates into CASSETVLGYTF. The chain carries TRBV25-1 and TRBJ1-2; maybe TRBD1 (5 bases). This CDR3 region has 12 residues. Trimming removed 3 bases at V and 8 bases at J, with 10 bases between. Germline CDR1 and CDR2: MGHDK and SYGVNS.

The chain is built from TRBV7-9 and TRBJ1-4; D call uncertain. Between the trimmed V and J ends, which lost 1 base and 8 bases, there was a span of 14 bases. This CDR3 is 15 amino acids long. Germline CDR1 reads SEHNR; CDR2 reads FQNEAQ (reference sequence). This CDR3 reads CASSLVGGVGEKLFF. CDR3 nucleotide sequence: TGTGCCAGCAGCTTAGTCGGCGGAGTCGGGGAAAAACTGTTTTTT. Combining the CDR3 with reference TRBV7-9 and TRBJ1-4 gives the whole variable domain DTGVSQNPRHKITKRGQNVTFRCDPISEHNRLYWYRQTLGQGPEFLTYFQNEAQLEKSRLLSDRFSAERPKGSFSTLEIQRTEQGDSAMYLCASSLVGGVGEKLFFGSGTQLSVL.

The chain employs TRBV19 and TRBJ1-2, with 10 bases identical to TRBD1. V lost 6 bases and J lost 8; bases outside the gene matches: 9. CDR1 LNHDA and CDR2 SQIVND come from the germline V gene (reference sequence). The CDR3 loop spans 14 amino acids. CDR3 region: CASRLRDRGKGYTF. The CDR3 coding sequence is TGTGCCAGTAGGCTCCGGGACAGGGGAAAAGGCTACACCTTC.

CDR3 in DNA: TGCGCCAGCAGCTCGGCCAGGGGGCCCTACGAGCAGTACTTC. Protein: CASSSARGPYEQYF. V usage is TRBV5-1 and J usage is TRBJ2-7; TRBD1 aligns across 8 bases. Germline V lookup: CDR1 SGHRS, CDR2 YFSETQ. Losses at the gene ends were 3 bases for V and 2 bases for J; bases not matched to a gene: 4. CDR3 length: 14 residues.

For the CDR3, the DNA is TGTGCCAGCAGCTTAGTAAACACTGAAGCTTTCTTT. Protein: CASSLVNTEAFF. The chain recombines TRBV7-9 with TRBJ1-1; D is uncertain. Trimming left V 1 base short and J 2 bases short, with 2 bases between. The CDR3 is 12 amino acids. Germline CDR1 SEHNR, CDR2 FQNEAQ (reference sequence).

The chain carries TRBV7-9 and TRBJ1-2, with a possible D match to TRBD1 (6 bases). V dropped 5 bases and J dropped 8 bases, with 18 bases sitting between them. The germline gives CDR1 SEHNR, CDR2 FQNEAQ (reference sequence). The CDR3 extends over 14 amino acids. The chain's CDR3 is CASSPSEGVGGYTF. For the CDR3, the DNA is TGTGCCAGCAGCCCGAGCGAGGGGGTAGGCGGCTACACCTTC. Based on the CDR3 plus reference TRBV7-9 and TRBJ1-2, the full variable domain is DTGVSQNPRHKITKRGQNVTFRCDPISEHNRLYWYRQTLGQGPEFLTYFQNEAQLEKSRLLSDRFSAERPKGSFSTLEIQRTEQGDSAMYLCASSPSEGVGGYTFGSGTRLTVV.

The chain employs TRBV4-1 and TRBJ2-1; D is uncertain. The germline V gene has CDR1 MGHRA and CDR2 YSYEKL. The CDR3 extends over 16 amino acids. Trimming removed 2 bases at V and 2 bases at J, with 13 bases between. CDR3 coding DNA: TGCGCCAGCAGCCAACGTCGACTCCCACCCTACAATGAGCAGTTCTTC. Its translation: CASSQRRLPPYNEQFF.

Only one count was recorded for this clone. The chain is built from TRBV5-6 and TRBJ2-7; weak D call: TRBD1 (5 bases). CDR3 length: 14 residues. Trimming shortened V by 3 bases and J by 0 bases, and 10 bases separated the two germline ends. The germline V gene encodes CDR1 SGHDT and CDR2 YYEEEE. The DNA of the CDR3 is TGTGCCAGCAGCTCCGGCAGGGACTCCTACGAGCAGTACTTC. This sequence encodes CASSSGRDSYEQYF.

V gene TRBV11-2 combines with J gene TRBJ2-7; D is possibly TRBD2 (7 bases). The V gene lost 5 bases and the J gene lost 3 bases, with 14 bases spanning the gap. The length of the CDR3 is 14 residues. CDR1 SGHAT and CDR2 FQNNGV come from the germline V gene. This CDR3 is CASSQMRGGYEQYF. DNA for the CDR3: TGTGCCAGCAGCCAGATGAGGGGGGGCTACGAGCAGTACTTC. Full variable domain (outside the CDR3, taken from reference TRBV11-2 and TRBJ2-7): EAGVAQSPRYKIIEKRQSVAFWCNPISGHATLYWYQQILGQGPKLLIQFQNNGVVDDSQLPKDRFSAERLKGVDSTLKIQPAKLEDSAVYLCASSQMRGGYEQYFGPGTRLTVT.

The genes are TRBV6-5 and TRBJ1-5; no clear D gene. From germline, CDR1 is MNHEY and CDR2 SVGAGI. V was trimmed by 0 bases and J by 4 bases, leaving 10 bases between them. The CDR3 runs to 15 residues. The CDR3 here is CASSYSLPANQPQHF. DNA for the CDR3: TGTGCCAGCAGTTACTCACTGCCCGCGAATCAGCCCCAGCATTTT.

This chain joins TRBV5-1 and TRBJ2-1; 7 bases are shared with TRBD2. The germline CDR1 and CDR2 sequences are SGHRS and YFSETQ. With V trimmed by 4 bases and J by 6 bases, 13 bases remained unmatched. The CDR3 loop spans 16 amino acids. The CDR3 loop is CASSLLRAGAGNEQFF. CDR3 DNA sequence: TGCGCCAGCAGCCTTTTGAGGGCGGGAGCCGGCAATGAGCAGTTCTTC.

This chain links TRBV7-9 with TRBJ2-2; 10 bases agree with TRBD1. The germline CDR1 and CDR2 sequences are SEHNR and FQNEAQ (reference sequence). The CDR3 consists of 17 residues. J lost 1 base, V lost 5 bases, and 7 bases had no gene match. The CDR3 loop reads CASSAGTGVLNTGELFF. The CDR3 DNA reads TGTGCCAGCAGCGCTGGGACAGGGGTTTTGAACACCGGGGAGCTGTTTTTT.

This chain links TRBV5-1 with TRBJ1-1; D call uncertain. V lost 3 bases and J lost 0, with 6 bases in between. Germline loops: CDR1 SGHRS, CDR2 YFSETQ. The CDR3 sequence is 13 residues long. For the CDR3, the DNA is TGCGCCAGCAGCTCCCAGGTGAACACTGAAGCTTTCTTT. Protein product: CASSSQVNTEAFF.

V gene TRBV7-2 combines with J gene TRBJ1-5; no firm D call. Germline CDR1 SGHTA, CDR2 FQGNSA. The length of the CDR3 is 13 residues. The V and J ends lost 5 bases and 1 base respectively, with 6 bases between them. In nucleotides, the CDR3 is TGTGCCAGCAGCCCCCGGAGCAATCAGCCCCAGCATTTT. It translates to CASSPRSNQPQHF.